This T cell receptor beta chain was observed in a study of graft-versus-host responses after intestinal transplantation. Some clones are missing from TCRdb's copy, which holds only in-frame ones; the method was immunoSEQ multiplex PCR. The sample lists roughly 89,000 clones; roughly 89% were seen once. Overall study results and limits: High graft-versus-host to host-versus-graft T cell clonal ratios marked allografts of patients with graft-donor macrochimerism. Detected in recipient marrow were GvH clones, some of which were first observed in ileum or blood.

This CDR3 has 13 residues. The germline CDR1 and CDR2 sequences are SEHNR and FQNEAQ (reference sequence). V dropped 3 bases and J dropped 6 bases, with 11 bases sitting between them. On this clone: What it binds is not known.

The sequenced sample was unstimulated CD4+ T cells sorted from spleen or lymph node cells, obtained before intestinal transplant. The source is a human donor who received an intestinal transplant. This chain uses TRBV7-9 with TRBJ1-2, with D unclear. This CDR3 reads CASSLWAGNGYTF. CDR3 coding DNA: TGTGCCAGCAGCTTGTGGGCGGGGAATGGCTACACCTTC.